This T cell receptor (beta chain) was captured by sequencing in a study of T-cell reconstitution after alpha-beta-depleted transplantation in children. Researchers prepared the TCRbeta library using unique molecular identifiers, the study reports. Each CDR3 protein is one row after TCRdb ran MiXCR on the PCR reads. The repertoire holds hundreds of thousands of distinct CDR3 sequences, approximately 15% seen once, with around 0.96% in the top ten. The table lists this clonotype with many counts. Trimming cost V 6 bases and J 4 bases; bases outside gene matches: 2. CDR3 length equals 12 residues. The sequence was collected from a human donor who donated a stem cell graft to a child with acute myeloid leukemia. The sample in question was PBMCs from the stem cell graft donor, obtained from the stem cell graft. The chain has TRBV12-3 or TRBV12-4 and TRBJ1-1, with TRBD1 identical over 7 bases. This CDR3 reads CASSDRATEAFF. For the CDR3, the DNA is TGTGCCAGCAGCGACAGGGCCACTGAAGCTTTCTTT.